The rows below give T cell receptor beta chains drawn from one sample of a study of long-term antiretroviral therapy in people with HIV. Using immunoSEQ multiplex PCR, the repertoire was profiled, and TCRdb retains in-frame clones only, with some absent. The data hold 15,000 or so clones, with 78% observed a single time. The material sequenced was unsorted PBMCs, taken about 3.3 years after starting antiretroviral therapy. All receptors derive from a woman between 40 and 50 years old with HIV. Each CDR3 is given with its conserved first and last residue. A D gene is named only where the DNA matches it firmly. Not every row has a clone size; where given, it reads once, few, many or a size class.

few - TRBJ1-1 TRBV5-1 TGCGCCAGCAGCTCCCAGACAGGGAACACTGAAGCTTTCTTT CASSSQTGNTEAFF
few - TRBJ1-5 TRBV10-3 TGTGCTGTAGGGGGGAATAGCAATCAGCCCCAGCATTTT CAVGGNSNQPQHF
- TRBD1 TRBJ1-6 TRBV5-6 TGTGCCAGCAGCGGGACAGGTGTCGGGCCCCTCCACTTT CASSGTGVGPLHF
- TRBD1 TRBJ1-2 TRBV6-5 TGTGCCAGCAGTTACTCGGACAGGGCCTATGGCTACACCTTC CASSYSDRAYGYTF
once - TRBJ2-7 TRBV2 TGTGCCAGCAGTGACCAAGACTACGAGCAGTACTTC CASSDQDYEQYF
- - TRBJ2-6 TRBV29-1 TGCAGCGTTGGTCAGGGGACGGGTGGGGCCAACGTCCTGACTTTC CSVGQGTGGANVLTF
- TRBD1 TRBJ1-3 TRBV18 TGTGCCAGCTCACCGACAGGGGGCCCTGGAAACACCATATATTTT CASSPTGGPGNTIYF
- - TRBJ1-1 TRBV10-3 TGTGCCATCAGTGGCGGGAACACTGAAGCTTTCTTT CAISGGNTEAFF
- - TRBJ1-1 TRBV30 TGTGCCTGGAGTTGGGGAGAGAACACTGAAGCTTTCTTT CAWSWGENTEAFF
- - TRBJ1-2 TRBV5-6 TGTGCCAGCAGCCCTGTCGGGACCTATGGCTACACCTTC CASSPVGTYGYTF
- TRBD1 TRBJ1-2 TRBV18 TGTGCCAGCTCACCATCACAGGGGGCATATAACTATGGCTACACCTTC CASSPSQGAYNYGYTF
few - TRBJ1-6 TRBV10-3 TGTGCCATCAGTGAGGGGGCAGGGAATTCACCCCTCCACTTT CAISEGAGNSPLHF
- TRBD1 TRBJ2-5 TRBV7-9 TGTGCCAGCAGCCCAGTCGGACAGGGGGCGCGGGAGACCCAGTACTTC CASSPVGQGARETQYF
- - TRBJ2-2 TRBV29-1 TGCAGCGTTTCTGCGGGGGCCAACACCGGGGAGCTGTTTTTT CSVSAGANTGELFF
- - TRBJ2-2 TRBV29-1 TGCAGCGTTGGAGGGAAGTCATTCGGGGAGCTGTTTTTT CSVGGKSFGELFF
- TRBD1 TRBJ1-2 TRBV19 TGTGCCAGTAGTACCACTGGGACAGGGATTTCTAACTATGGCTACACCTTC CASSTTGTGISNYGYTF
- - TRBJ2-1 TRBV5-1 TGCGCCAGCAGTAACGGGGGGCCCCCCTACAATGAGCAGTTCTTC CASSNGGPPYNEQFF
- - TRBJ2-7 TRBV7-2 TGTGCCAGCAGCTTAGGACTACCAAACGTCTACGAGCAGTACTTC CASSLGLPNVYEQYF
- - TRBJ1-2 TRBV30 TGTGCCTGGAGTCCCCTTTTTCTGGGCCAGACGGGCTACACCTTC CAWSPLFLGQTGYTF
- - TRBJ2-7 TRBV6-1 TGTGCCAGCAGTGCGGGTGGTGGCTACGAGCAGTACTTC CASSAGGGYEQYF
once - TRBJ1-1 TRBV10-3 TGTGCCGTCAGTGACGGGACCGGTGTTTTCTTT CAVSDGTGVFF
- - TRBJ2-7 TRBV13 TGTGCCAGCAGCCCCAGGTTCAGCTCCTACGAGCAGTACTTC CASSPRFSSYEQYF
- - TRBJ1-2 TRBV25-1 TGTGCCAGCAGTGAGTGGGGAGGCTACACCTTC CASSEWGGYTF
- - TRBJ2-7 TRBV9 TGTGCCAGCAGCGTTGGCGGAGACTACGAGCAGTACTTC CASSVGGDYEQYF
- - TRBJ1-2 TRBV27 TGTGCCAGCAGTCCGTTTTCCCCCGGGACACGGCTTAACTATGGCTACACCTTC CASSPFSPGTRLNYGYTF
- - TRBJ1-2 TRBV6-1 TGTGCCAGCAGGAGGGACCCTACTAACTATGGCTACACCTTC CASRRDPTNYGYTF
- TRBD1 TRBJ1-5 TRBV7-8 TGTGCCAGCAGCATTTACCCGTGGACAGGGGTTTCCCTTAGCAATCAGCCCCAGCATTTT CASSIYPWTGVSLSNQPQHF
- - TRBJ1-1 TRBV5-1 TGCGCCAGCAGCTTGGCCCCGGCAGGGGCCGGAGGTGAAGCTTTCTTT CASSLAPAGAGGEAFF
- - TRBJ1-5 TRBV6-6 TGTGCCAGCAGTTTCGGCCAGGAGTATCAGCCCCAGCATTTT CASSFGQEYQPQHF
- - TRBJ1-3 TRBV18 TGTGCCAGCTCAAGGGCCGATTACTCTGGAAACACCATATATTTT CASSRADYSGNTIYF
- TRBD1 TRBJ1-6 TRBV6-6 TGTGCCAGCAGTACCCAGGGGGACAATTCACCCCTCCACTTT CASSTQGDNSPLHF
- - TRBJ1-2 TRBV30 TGTGCCTGGAGCGCCACCAGACAGTATGGCTACACCTTC CAWSATRQYGYTF
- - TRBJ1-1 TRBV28 TGTGCCAGCACCCCCCTCAGAGGCTCGGTGACTGAAGCTTTCTTT CASTPLRGSVTEAFF
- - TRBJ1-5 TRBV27 TGTGCCAGCAGTTTATCGGGAGGTTATAGCAATCAGCCCCAGCATTTT CASSLSGGYSNQPQHF
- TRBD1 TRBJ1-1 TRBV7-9 TGTGCCAGCAGCGTACAGACAGGGACGAACACTGAAGCTTTCTTT CASSVQTGTNTEAFF
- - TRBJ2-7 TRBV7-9 TGTGCATCGCGCGGGGACTCCTACGAGCAGTACTTC CASRGDSYEQYF
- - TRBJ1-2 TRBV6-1 TGTGCCAGCAGCTCAGAGACCTCCTACACCTTC CASSSETSYTF
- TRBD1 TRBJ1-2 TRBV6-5 TGTGCCAGCAGTTACGATACAGGGGGCGCTTATGGCTACACCTTC CASSYDTGGAYGYTF
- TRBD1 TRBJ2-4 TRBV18 TGTGCCAGCTCACCACCGGGACAGGGGGCCGCTGCCACCAAAAACATTCAGTACTTC CASSPPGQGAAATKNIQYF
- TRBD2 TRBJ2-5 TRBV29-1 TGCAGCGTTTCCGGGACTAGCGGTCAAGAGACCCAGTACTTC CSVSGTSGQETQYF
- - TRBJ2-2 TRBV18 TGTGCCAGCTCACCACGGGGGGGCGCGAACACCGGGGAGCTGTTTTTT CASSPRGGANTGELFF
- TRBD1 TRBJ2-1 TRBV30 TGTGCCTGGAGTGTGGGACAGGGAGGGAATGAGCAGTTCTTC CAWSVGQGGNEQFF
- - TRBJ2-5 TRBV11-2 TGTGCCAGCAGCTCCCAGACGTTAGGGGAGACCCAGTACTTC CASSSQTLGETQYF
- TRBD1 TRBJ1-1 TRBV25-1 TGTGCCAGCAGTGAAATACAGGGGGCTGATGAAGCTTTCTTT CASSEIQGADEAFF
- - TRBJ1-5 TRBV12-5 TGTGCTAGTGAAGCCTCGGGCAATCAGCCCCAGCATTTT CASEASGNQPQHF